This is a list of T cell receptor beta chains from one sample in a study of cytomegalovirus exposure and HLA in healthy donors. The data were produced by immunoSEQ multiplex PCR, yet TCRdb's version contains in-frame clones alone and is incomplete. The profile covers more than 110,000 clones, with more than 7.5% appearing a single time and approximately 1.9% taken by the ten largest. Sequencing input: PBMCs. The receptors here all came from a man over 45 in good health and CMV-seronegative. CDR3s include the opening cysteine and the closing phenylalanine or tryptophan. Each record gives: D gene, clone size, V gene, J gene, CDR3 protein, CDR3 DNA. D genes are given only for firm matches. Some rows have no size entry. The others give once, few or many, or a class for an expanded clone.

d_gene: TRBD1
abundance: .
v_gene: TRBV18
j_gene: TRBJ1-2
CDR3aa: CASSANRGRNYGYTF
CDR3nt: TGTGCCAGCTCAGCGAACAGGGGTAGGAACTATGGCTACACCTTC

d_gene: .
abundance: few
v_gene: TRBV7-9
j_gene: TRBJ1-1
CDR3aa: CASSSEGQGTEAFF
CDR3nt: TGTGCCAGCAGCTCAGAGGGGCAGGGGACTGAAGCTTTCTTT

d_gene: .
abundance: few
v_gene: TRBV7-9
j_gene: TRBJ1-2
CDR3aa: CASSLSIQGSEGYTF
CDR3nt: TGTGCCAGCAGCTTAAGCATCCAGGGAAGTGAGGGCTACACCTTC

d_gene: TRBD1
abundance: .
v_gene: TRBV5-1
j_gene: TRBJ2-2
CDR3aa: CASSPGQAAGELFF
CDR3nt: TGCGCCAGCAGCCCGGGACAGGCCGCCGGGGAGCTGTTTTTT

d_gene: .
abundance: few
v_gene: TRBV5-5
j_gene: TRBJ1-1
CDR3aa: CASSLQGRAYTEAFF
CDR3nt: TGTGCCAGCAGCTTGCAGGGCAGGGCATACACTGAAGCTTTCTTT

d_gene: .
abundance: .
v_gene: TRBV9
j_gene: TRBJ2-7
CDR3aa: CASSAGGGDRNYEQYF
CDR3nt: TGTGCCAGCAGCGCCGGAGGGGGGGACCGAAACTACGAGCAGTACTTC

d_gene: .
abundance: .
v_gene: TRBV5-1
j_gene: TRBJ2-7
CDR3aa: CASSLAPTGLGYEQYF
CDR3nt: TGCGCCAGCAGCTTGGCACCGACAGGTCTGGGCTACGAGCAGTACTTC

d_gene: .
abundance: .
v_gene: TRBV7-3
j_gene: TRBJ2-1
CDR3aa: CASSLAGARYNEQFF
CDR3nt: TGTGCCAGCAGCTTAGCGGGGGCCAGATACAATGAGCAGTTCTTC

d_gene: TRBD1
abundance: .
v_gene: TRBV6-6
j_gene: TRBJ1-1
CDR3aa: CASSSGQGRVNTEAFF
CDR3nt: TGTGCCAGCAGCTCCGGACAGGGGCGGGTGAACACTGAAGCTTTCTTT

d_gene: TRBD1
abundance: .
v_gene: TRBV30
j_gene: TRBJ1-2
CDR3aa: CAWEQGANGYTF
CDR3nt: TGTGCCTGGGAACAGGGGGCAAATGGCTACACCTTC

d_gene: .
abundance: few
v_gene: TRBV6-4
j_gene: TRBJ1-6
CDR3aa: CASRAGSPLHF
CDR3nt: TGTGCCAGCAGGGCAGGATCACCCCTCCACTTT

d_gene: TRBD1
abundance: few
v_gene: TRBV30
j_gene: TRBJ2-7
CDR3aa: CAWGQGPYEQYF
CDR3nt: TGTGCCTGGGGACAGGGCCCCTACGAGCAGTACTTC

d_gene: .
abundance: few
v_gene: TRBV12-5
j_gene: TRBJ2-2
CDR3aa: CASGPGRGGTGELFF
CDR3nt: TGTGCTAGTGGTCCCGGCAGGGGCGGTACCGGGGAGCTGTTTTTT

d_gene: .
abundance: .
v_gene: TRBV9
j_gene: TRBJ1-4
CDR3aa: CASSVGGGLPATNEKLFF
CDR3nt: TGTGCCAGCAGCGTGGGGGGAGGGTTACCTGCAACTAATGAAAAACTGTTTTTT

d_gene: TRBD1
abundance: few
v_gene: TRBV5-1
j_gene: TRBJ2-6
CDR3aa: CASSTPQGNSGANVLTF
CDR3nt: TGCGCCAGCAGCACGCCACAGGGGAACTCTGGGGCCAACGTCCTGACTTTC

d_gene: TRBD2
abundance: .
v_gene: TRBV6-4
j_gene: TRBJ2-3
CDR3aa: CASSDSAGDTDTQYF
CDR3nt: TGTGCCAGCAGTGACTCGGCGGGAGACACAGATACGCAGTATTTT

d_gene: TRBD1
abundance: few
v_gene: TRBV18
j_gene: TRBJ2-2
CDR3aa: CASSPPTGLNTGELFF
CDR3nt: TGTGCCAGCTCACCCCCGACAGGGTTGAACACCGGGGAGCTGTTTTTT

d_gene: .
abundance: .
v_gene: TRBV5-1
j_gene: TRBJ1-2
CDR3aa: CASSFRDHQGGYTF
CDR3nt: TGCGCCAGCAGCTTCCGAGACCATCAGGGGGGCTACACCTTC

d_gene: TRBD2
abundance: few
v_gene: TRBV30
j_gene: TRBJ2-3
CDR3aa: CAWSVLGSGGPTDTQYF
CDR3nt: TGTGCCTGGAGTGTACTAGGAAGCGGGGGGCCCACAGATACGCAGTATTTT

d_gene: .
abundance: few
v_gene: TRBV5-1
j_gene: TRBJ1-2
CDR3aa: CASSTPARGYGYTF
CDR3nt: TGCGCCAGCAGCACCCCGGCCAGGGGCTATGGCTACACCTTC

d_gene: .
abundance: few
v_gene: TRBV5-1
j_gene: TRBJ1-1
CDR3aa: CASSGRENTEAFF
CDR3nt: TGCGCCAGCAGCGGCAGGGAGAACACTGAAGCTTTCTTT

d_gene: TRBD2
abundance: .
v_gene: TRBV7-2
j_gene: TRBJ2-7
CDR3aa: CASSSRLAPYEQYF
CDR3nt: TGTGCCAGCAGCTCCAGACTAGCGCCGTACGAGCAGTACTTC

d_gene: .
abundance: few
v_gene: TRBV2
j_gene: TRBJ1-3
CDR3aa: CASSVNRAESGNTIYF
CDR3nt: TGTGCCAGCAGTGTCAACAGGGCTGAATCCGGAAACACCATATATTTT

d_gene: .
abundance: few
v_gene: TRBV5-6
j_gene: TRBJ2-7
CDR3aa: CASSWGGLYEQYF
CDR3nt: TGTGCCAGCAGCTGGGGGGGGCTTTACGAGCAGTACTTC

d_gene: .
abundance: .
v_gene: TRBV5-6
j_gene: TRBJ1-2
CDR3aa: CASRLWTGSGGYTF
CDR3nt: TGTGCCAGCAGGTTATGGACCGGGAGTGGAGGCTACACCTTC

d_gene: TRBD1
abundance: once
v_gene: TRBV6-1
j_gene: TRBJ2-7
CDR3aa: CATAGQGLTYEQYF
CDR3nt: TGTGCCACCGCCGGACAGGGACTCACCTACGAGCAGTACTTC